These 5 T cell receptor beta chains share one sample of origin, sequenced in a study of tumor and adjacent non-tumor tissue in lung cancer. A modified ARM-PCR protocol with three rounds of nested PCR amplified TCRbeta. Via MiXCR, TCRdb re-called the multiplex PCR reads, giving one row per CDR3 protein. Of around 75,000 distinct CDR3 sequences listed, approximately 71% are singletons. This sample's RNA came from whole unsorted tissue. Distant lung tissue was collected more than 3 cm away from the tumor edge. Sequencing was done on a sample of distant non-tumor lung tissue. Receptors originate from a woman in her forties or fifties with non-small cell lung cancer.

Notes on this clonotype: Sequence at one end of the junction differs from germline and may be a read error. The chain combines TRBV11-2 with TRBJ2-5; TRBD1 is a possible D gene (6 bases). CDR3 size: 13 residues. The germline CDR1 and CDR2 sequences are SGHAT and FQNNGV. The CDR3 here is CASSYGTSEIQCF. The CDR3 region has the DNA TGTGCCAGCAGCTATGGGACAAGCGAGATCCAGTGCTTC.

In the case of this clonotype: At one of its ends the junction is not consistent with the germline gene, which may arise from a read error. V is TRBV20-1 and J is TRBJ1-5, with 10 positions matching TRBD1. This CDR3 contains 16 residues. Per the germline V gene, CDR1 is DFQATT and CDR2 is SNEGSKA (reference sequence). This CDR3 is CSARWDRGPNNQPQHF. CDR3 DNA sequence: TGCAGTGCTAGGTGGGACAGGGGCCCCAACAATCAGCCCCAACATTTT.

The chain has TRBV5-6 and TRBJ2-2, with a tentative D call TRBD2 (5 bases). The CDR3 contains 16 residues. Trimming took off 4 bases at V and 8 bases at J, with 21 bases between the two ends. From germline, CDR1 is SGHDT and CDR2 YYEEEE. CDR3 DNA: TGTGCCAGCAGCCTCCCCCGGGAAACCATCACTGGGGAGCTGTTTTTT. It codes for CASSLPRETITGELFF.

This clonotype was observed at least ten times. The CDR3 DNA reads TGCAGTGCTAAAGACCCTAGCGGGAGCGGTCCCCCAGATACGCAGTATTTT. Its translation is CSAKDPSGSGPPDTQYF. The rearrangement links TRBV20-1 to TRBJ2-3; 10 bases are shared with TRBD2. This CDR3 spans 17 amino acids. The V segment lost 4 bases and the J segment 4 bases; nucleotides outside the gene matches: 14. Germline CDR1 reads DFQATT; CDR2 reads SNEGSKA (reference sequence).

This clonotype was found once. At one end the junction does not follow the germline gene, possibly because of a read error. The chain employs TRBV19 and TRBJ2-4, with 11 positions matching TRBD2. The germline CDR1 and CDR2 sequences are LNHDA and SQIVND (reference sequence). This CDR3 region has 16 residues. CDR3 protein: CASSILAGGPKNIQYF. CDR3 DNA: TGTGCCAGTAGTATACTAGCGGGAGGTCCCAAAAATATTCAGTACTTC.